The present TCR beta chain was sequenced within a study of blood T cell repertoires in COVID-19. About the research overall: COVID-19 samples, acute and convalescent, were from the United States, Italy and Spain.

Libraries were prepared by immunoSEQ multiplex PCR; TCRdb keeps only in-frame clonotypes and omits some of them. The sample lists roughly 60,000 clones, around 89% occurring once. Germline V gene lookup returns CDR1 SGDLS and CDR2 YYNGEE. The CDR3 extends over 15 amino acids. V gave up 0 bases and J gave up 5 bases, with 11 bases separating them. The V and J genes are TRBV9 and TRBJ1-4; tentatively, D is TRBD1 (5 bases). Sequenced input: peripheral blood. This clonotype originated in a human donor in a cohort sampled during active COVID-19. CDR3 nucleotide sequence: TGTGCCAGCAGCGTAGGAGGAGGGGAGAATGAAAAACTGTTTTTT. Encoded protein: CASSVGGGENEKLFF.